The 8 T cell receptor beta chains given below trace back to one sample, sequenced in a study of post-analysis software for immune sequencing data. Their antigen targets remain unknown. Carried by the TCR beta cDNA libraries were unique molecular identifiers. TCRdb reprocessed the PCR reads with MiXCR, giving one entry per CDR3 protein. The sample has 600,000 to 700,000 distinct CDR3 sequences, approximately 60% seen once. Study conclusions and caveats: Higher frequency in patients than in controls was seen for a handful of TRBV segments, with TRBV5-6, TRBV5-1 and TRBV20-1 among them.

The sequenced sample consisted of blood. The receptors derive from a girl aged 2-9 years with multiple sclerosis.

The chain has TRBV12-3 or TRBV12-4 and TRBJ2-7, with D maybe TRBD1 (6 bases). The V end lost 3 bases, the J end lost 5 bases, and 14 bases lay between the germline ends. The CDR3 totals 14 residues. This CDR3 is CASSFSRGVHEQYF. The CDR3 coding sequence is TGTGCCAGCAGTTTTTCCAGGGGTGTCCACGAGCAGTACTTC.

This clonotype was detected ten times or more. V and J are TRBV6-2 or TRBV6-3 and TRBJ2-5, with TRBD2 identical over 8 bases. The CDR3 totals 15 residues. Germline V gene lookup returns CDR1 MNHEY and CDR2 SVGEGT. The ends lost 2 bases at V and 2 bases at J; junction bases unmatched: 4. CDR3 in DNA: TGTGCCAGCAGTTACGCTTCGGGGGGGCAAGAGACCCAGTACTTC. Translation gives CASSYASGGQETQYF.

This clonotype appeared a few times. The chain recombines TRBV4-1 with TRBJ2-7; the match to TRBD1 covers 8 bases. From germline, CDR1 is MGHRA and CDR2 YSYEKL. V shed 4 bases and J 2 bases; nucleotides not matched to a gene: 7. The CDR3 consists of 15 residues. The CDR3 DNA reads TGCGCCAGCAGCCGGAGGACAGGGTCTACCTACGAGCAGTACTTC. Amino acids: CASSRRTGSTYEQYF.

The sample holds a few counts of this clonotype. V is TRBV10-3 and J is TRBJ1-5, with TRBD1 matching 8 bases. CDR1 and CDR2 from the germline V gene are ENHRY and SYGVKD. Trimming at V came to 3 bases and at J to 1 base, leaving 2 bases not matched to a gene. The CDR3 is made up of 15 amino acids. The CDR3 loop is CAISDNRGSNQPQHF. The CDR3 DNA sequence: TGTGCCATCAGTGATAACAGGGGGAGCAATCAGCCCCAGCATTTT.

CDR3 amino acids: CSARDGGRMDEQFF. As DNA, the CDR3 is TGCAGTGCTAGAGATGGCGGGAGGATGGATGAGCAGTTCTTC. The chain uses TRBV20-1 and TRBJ2-1; 8 positions match TRBD2. The CDR3 is 14 amino acids. Per germline, CDR1 DFQATT and CDR2 SNEGSKA (reference sequence). V was clipped by 0 bases and J by 8 bases; unmatched bases: 6.

V gene TRBV7-9 combines with J gene TRBJ2-7; 9 nucleotides line up with TRBD1. Losses at the gene ends were 4 bases for V and 9 bases for J; bases not matched to a gene: 19. The germline gives CDR1 SEHNR, CDR2 FQNEAQ (reference sequence). The CDR3 length is 17 residues. The CDR3 region is CASSSRGTGYKASGQYF. In DNA form, the CDR3 reads TGTGCCAGCAGCTCCCGAGGGACAGGGTATAAGGCATCGGGGCAGTACTTC. The whole variable domain, remainder taken from reference TRBV7-9 and TRBJ2-7, is DTGVSQNPRHKITKRGQNVTFRCDPISEHNRLYWYRQTLGQGPEFLTYFQNEAQLEKSRLLSDRFSAERPKGSFSTLEIQRTEQGDSAMYLCASSSRGTGYKASGQYFGPGTRLTVT.

A few counts support this clonotype. The CDR3 region is CASSSTDNYGYTF. The CDR3, as DNA: TGCGCCAGCAGCTCGACGGATAACTATGGCTACACCTTC. This sequence joins TRBV5-1 and TRBJ1-2; D not certain. Trimming removed 3 bases from V and 1 base from J, with 7 bases in between. The germline CDR1 and CDR2 sequences are SGHRS and YFSETQ. The CDR3 has 13 amino acids.

V is TRBV5-6 and J is TRBJ1-2; 9 bases align to TRBD1. V lost 5 bases to trimming and J lost 4 bases; unmatched junction nucleotides: 6. Germline V gives CDR1 SGHDT, CDR2 YYEEEE. There are 14 residues in the CDR3. The CDR3, as DNA: TGTGCCAGCAGGGACCTGGGACAGGGCTATGGCTACACCTTC. It is translated as CASRDLGQGYGYTF. The whole variable domain, remainder taken from reference TRBV5-6 and TRBJ1-2, is DAGVTQSPTHLIKTRGQQVTLRCSPKSGHDTVSWYQQALGQGPQFIFQYYEEEERQRGNFPDRFSGHQFPNYSSELNVNALLLGDSALYLCASRDLGQGYGYTFGSGTRLTVV.